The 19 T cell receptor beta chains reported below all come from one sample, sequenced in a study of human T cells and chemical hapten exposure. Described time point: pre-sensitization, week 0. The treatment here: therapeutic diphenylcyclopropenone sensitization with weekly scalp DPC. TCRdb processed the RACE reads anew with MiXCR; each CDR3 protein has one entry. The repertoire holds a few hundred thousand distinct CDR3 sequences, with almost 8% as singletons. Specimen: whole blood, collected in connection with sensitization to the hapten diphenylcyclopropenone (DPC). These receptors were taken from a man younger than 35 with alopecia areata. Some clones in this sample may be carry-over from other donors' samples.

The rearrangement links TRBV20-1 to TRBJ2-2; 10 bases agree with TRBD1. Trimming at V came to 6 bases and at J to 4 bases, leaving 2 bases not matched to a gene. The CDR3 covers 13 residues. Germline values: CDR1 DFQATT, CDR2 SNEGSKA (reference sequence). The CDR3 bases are TGCAGTGCAGGGACAGGGGCCACCGGGGAGCTGTTTTTT. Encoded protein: CSAGTGATGELFF.

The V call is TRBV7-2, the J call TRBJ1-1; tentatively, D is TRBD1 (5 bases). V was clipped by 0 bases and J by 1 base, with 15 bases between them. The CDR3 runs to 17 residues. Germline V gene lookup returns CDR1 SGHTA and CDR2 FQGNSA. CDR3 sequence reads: CASSLARTGLRNTEAFF. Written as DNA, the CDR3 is TGTGCCAGCAGCTTAGCAAGGACGGGACTCCGGAACACTGAAGCTTTCTTT.

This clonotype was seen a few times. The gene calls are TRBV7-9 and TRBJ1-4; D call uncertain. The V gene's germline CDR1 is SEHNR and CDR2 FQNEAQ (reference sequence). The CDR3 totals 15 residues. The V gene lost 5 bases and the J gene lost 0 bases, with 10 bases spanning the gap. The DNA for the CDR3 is TGTGCCAGCAGCCTGGTTCCGGCAACTAATGAAAAACTGTTTTTT. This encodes CASSLVPATNEKLFF.

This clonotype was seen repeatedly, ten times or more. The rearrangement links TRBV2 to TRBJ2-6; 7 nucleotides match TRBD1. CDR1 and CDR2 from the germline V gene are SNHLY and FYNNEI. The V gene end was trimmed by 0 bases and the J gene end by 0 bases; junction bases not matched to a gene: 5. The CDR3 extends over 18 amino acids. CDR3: CASSEAQGVFSGANVLTF. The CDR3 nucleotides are TGTGCCAGCAGTGAAGCCCAGGGGGTTTTCTCTGGGGCCAACGTCCTGACTTTC.

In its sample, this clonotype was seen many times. The CDR3 region has the DNA TGCGCCAGCAGCCAAGATCTAGCGGCTAGCACAGATACGCAGTATTTT. It is translated as CASSQDLAASTDTQYF. The V call is TRBV4-3, the J call TRBJ2-3, with 7 nucleotides matching TRBD2. The CDR3 length is 16 residues. CDR1 and CDR2 from the germline V gene are LGHNA and YSLEER. V dropped 0 bases and J dropped 0; count of bases not matched to a gene: 3.

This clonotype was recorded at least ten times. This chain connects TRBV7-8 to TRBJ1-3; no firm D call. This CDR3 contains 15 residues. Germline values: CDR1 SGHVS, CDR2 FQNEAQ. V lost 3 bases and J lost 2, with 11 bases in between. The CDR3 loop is CASSFGRLTGNTIYF. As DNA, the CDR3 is TGTGCCAGCAGCTTTGGACGGCTAACTGGAAACACCATATATTTT.

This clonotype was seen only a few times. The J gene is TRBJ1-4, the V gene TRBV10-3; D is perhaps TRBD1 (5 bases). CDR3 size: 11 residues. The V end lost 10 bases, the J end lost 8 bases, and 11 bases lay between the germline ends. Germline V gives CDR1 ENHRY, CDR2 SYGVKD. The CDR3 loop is CATKTAEKLFF. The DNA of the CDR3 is TGTGCCACGAAGACAGCCGAAAAACTGTTTTTT.

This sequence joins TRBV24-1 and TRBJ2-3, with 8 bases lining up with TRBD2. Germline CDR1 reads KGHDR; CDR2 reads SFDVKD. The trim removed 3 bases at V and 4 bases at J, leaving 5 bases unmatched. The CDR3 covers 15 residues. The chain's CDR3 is CATSDNSGDSDTQYF. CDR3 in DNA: TGTGCCACCAGTGATAATAGCGGGGACTCAGATACGCAGTATTTT.

The DNA for the CDR3 is TGCGCCAGCAGCTTGGGCGTCAATTGGGCAGATACGCAGTATTTT. This sequence encodes CASSLGVNWADTQYF. The rearrangement links TRBV5-1 to TRBJ2-3; D not resolved. V dropped 0 bases and J dropped 4 bases, with 12 bases sitting between them. Germline assignment: CDR1 SGHRS and CDR2 YFSETQ. CDR3 length: 15 residues.

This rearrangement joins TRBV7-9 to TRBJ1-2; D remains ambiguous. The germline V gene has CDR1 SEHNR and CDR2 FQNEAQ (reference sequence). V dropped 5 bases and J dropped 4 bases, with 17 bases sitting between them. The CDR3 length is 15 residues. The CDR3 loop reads CASSNQEAGTYGYTF. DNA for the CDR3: TGTGCCAGCAGCAATCAAGAGGCAGGAACCTATGGCTACACCTTC.

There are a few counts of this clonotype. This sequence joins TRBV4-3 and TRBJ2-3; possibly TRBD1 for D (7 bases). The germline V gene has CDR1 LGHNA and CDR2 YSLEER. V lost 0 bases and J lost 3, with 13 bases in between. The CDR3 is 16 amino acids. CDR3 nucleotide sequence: TGCGCCAGCAGCCAAGAGCTGGAGGGGGCTACAGATACGCAGTATTTT. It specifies CASSQELEGATDTQYF.

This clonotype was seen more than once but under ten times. In DNA form, the CDR3 reads TGTGCCAGCTCCGTTTATGGAGGGGGCACCGGGGAGCTGTTTTTT. Encoded protein: CASSVYGGGTGELFF. The rearrangement joins TRBV6-1 to TRBJ2-2, with D perhaps TRBD1 or TRBD2 (6 bases each). Germline lookup yields CDR1 MNHNS and CDR2 SASEGT. CDR3 size: 15 residues. The germline V and J ends were trimmed by 8 bases and 4 bases, with 17 bases remaining between them.

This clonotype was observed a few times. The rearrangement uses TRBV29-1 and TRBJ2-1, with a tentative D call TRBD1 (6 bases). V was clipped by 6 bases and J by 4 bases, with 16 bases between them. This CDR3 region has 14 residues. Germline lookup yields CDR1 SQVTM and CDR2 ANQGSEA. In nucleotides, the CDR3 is TGCAGCGTCCAACAGGGCATCAAATACAATGAGCAGTTCTTC. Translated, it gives CSVQQGIKYNEQFF.

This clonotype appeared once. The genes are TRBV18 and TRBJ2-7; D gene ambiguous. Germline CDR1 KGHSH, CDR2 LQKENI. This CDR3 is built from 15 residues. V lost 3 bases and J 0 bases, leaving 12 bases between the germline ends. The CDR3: CASSPDRRSSYEQYV. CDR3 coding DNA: TGTGCCAGCTCACCCGACCGGCGAAGCTCCTACGAGCAGTACGTC.

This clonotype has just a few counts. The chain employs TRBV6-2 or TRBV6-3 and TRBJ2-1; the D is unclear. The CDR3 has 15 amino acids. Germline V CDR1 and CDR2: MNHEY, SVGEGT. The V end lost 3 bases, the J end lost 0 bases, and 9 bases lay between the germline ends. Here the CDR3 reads CASSYMQDSYNEQFF. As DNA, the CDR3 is TGTGCCAGCAGTTATATGCAGGACTCCTACAATGAGCAGTTCTTC.

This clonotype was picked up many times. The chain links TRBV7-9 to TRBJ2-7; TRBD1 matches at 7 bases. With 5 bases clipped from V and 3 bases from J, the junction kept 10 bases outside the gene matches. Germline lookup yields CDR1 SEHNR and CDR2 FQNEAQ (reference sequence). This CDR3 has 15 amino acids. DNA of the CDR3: TGTGCCAGCAGCCCCCAACAGGGGCTGTTCTACGAGCAGTACTTC. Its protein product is CASSPQQGLFYEQYF.

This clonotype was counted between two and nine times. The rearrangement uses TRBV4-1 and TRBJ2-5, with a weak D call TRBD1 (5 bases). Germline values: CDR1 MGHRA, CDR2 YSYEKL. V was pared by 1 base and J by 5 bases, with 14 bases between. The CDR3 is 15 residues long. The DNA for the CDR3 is TGCGCCAGCAGCCAAGTTCCAGGGATCCTCGAGACCCAGTACTTC. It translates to CASSQVPGILETQYF.

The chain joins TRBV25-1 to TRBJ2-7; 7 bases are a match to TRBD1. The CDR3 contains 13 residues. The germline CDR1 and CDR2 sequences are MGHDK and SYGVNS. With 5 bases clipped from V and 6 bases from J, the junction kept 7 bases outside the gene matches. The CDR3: CASSKGQSGEQYF. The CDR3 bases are TGTGCCAGCAGTAAGGGACAGTCCGGCGAGCAGTACTTC.

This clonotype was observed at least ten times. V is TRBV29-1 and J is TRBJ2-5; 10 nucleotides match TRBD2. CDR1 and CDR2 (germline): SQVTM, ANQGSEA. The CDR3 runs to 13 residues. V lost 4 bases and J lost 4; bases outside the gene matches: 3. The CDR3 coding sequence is TGCAGCGTTGCGGCTAGCGGGAGAGAGACCCAGTACTTC. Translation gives CSVAASGRETQYF.